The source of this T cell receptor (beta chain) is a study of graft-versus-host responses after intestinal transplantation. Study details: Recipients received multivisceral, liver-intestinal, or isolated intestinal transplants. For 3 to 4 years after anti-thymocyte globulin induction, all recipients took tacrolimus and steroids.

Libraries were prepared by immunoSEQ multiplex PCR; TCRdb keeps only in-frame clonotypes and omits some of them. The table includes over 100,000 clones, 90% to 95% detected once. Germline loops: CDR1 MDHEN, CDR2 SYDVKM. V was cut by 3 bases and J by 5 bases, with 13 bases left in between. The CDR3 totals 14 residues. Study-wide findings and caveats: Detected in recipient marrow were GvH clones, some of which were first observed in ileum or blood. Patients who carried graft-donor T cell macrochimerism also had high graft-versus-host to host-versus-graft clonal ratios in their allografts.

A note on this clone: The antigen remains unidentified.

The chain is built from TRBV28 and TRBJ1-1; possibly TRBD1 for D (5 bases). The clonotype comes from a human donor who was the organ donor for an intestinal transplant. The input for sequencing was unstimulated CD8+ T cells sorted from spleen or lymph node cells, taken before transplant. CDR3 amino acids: CASSLTGVGTEAFF. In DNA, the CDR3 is TGTGCCAGCAGTTTGACGGGGGTCGGGACTGAAGCTTTCTTT. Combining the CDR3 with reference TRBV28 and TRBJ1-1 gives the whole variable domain DVKVTQSSRYLVKRTGEKVFLECVQDMDHENMFWYRQDPGLGLRLIYFSYDVKMKEKGDIPEGYSVSREKKERFSLILESASTNQTSMYLCASSLTGVGTEAFFGQGTRLTVV.